Sequencing of this T cell receptor beta chain was carried out in a study of blood T cell repertoires in COVID-19. Background on the study: Samples representing acute and convalescent COVID-19 were sourced from the United States, Italy and Spain. The cDNA or gDNA used as material had been derived from T cells, B-cell-depleted T cells, or PBMCs.

From germline, CDR1 is SGHNT and CDR2 YYREEE (reference sequence). The length of the CDR3 is 15 residues. J gave up 7 bases and V 4 bases, and 10 bases lay outside the gene matches. In the original workflow: Estimated nucleated cell counts came from reference gene primer amplification. TCRdb's table, derived via immunoSEQ multiplex PCR, lists solely in-frame clones and lacks some. That table gives V, J and clone size, and the DNA gave D and trimming. The table shows some 120,000 clones, with approximately 82% occurring only once. The rearrangement links TRBV5-4 to TRBJ2-1; TRBD1 agrees at 8 bases. Sequencing used peripheral blood. The source of this sequence is a man older than 75 with active or convalescent COVID-19. The CDR3: CASSTGQGVGNEQFF. The CDR3 DNA is TGTGCCAGCAGCACAGGACAGGGCGTCGGGAATGAGCAGTTCTTC.